These 27 T cell receptor beta chains were sequenced from one sample in a study of blood T cell repertoires in COVID-19. Only in-frame clones appear in the TCRdb table, and some are missing; sequencing was by immunoSEQ multiplex PCR. Here the sample spans 150,000 to 200,000 clones, around four fifths being singletons. The sample comprised peripheral blood. The receptors shown here come from a woman between 65 and 79 years old with COVID-19, enrolled during active disease.

This clone was picked up a small number of times. This chain connects TRBV5-1 to TRBJ1-2, with D perhaps matching TRBD1 (5 bases). The CDR3 spans 13 residues. The V and J ends lost 2 bases and 4 bases respectively, with 9 bases between them. Germline V gene lookup returns CDR1 SGHRS and CDR2 YFSETQ. CDR3 in amino acids: CASSFDSVYGYTF. DNA of the CDR3: TGCGCCAGCAGCTTCGACAGCGTCTATGGCTACACCTTC.

This clone was seen a few times. The chain is built from TRBV28 and TRBJ1-5; 7 positions match TRBD1. CDR3 length: 13 amino acids. J gave up 6 bases and V 5 bases, and 4 bases lay outside the gene matches. Germline V gives CDR1 MDHEN, CDR2 SYDVKM. CDR3 in DNA: TGTGCCAGCAGTAGGGGGCTGGTTCAGCCCCAGCATTTT. It codes for CASSRGLVQPQHF.

J is TRBJ1-5 and V is TRBV6-5; the D is unclear. V gave up 6 bases and J gave up 6 bases, with 12 bases separating them. In germline, CDR1 is MNHEY, CDR2 SVGAGI. The CDR3 runs 13 residues. This chain's CDR3 is CASRVEESQPQHF. In DNA, the CDR3 is TGTGCCAGCAGGGTGGAGGAAAGTCAGCCCCAGCATTTT.

Of note for this clone: Additional DNA sequences in this sample encode the identical CDR3. The genes are TRBV28 and TRBJ1-2, with D tentatively TRBD1 (6 bases). CDR3 length: 12 residues. CDR1 and CDR2 from the germline V gene are MDHEN and SYDVKM. Trimming removed 5 bases at V and 4 bases at J, with 8 bases between. CDR3: CASSPDSYGYTF. CDR3 nucleotide sequence: TGTGCCAGCAGTCCGGACAGCTATGGCTACACCTTC.

The CDR3 here is CASSKAGHSNQPQHF. DNA for the CDR3: TGTGCCAGCAGCAAAGCTGGGCACAGCAATCAGCCCCAGCATTTT. The rearrangement uses TRBV11-2 and TRBJ1-5; D unresolved. The CDR3 runs to 15 residues. V was shortened by 5 bases and J by 1 base, with 12 bases between the two germline ends. Germline V gives CDR1 SGHAT, CDR2 FQNNGV.

The V call is TRBV10-2, the J call TRBJ2-5; perhaps TRBD1 as D (5 bases). Germline V gene sequence: CDR1 WSHSY, CDR2 SAAADI. This CDR3 region has 14 residues. V dropped 6 bases and J dropped 1 base, with 12 bases sitting between them. This chain's CDR3 is CASSPTGIQETQYF. For the CDR3, the DNA is TGCGCCAGCAGCCCTACAGGAATCCAAGAGACCCAGTACTTC.

The chain uses TRBV7-2 and TRBJ1-2; D is ambiguous. The CDR3 covers 14 residues. Per germline, CDR1 SGHTA and CDR2 FQGNSA. V lost 5 bases and J 7 bases, leaving 17 bases between the germline ends. CDR3 sequence (DNA): TGTGCCAGCAGCCCCGGCGGGGAGGTGGGTGGCTACACCTTC. It codes for CASSPGGEVGGYTF.

The chain joins TRBV10-3 to TRBJ1-4; 7 nucleotides align to TRBD1. V shed 3 bases and J 5 bases; nucleotides not matched to a gene: 6. Germline assignment: CDR1 ENHRY and CDR2 SYGVKD. The CDR3 is made up of 15 amino acids. The CDR3 sequence: CAISDSDRSNEKLFF. The CDR3 region has the DNA TGTGCCATCAGTGACTCGGACAGGTCGAATGAAAAACTGTTTTTT.

The count of this clone is one. CDR3 amino acids: CASSFGLAGNTDTQYF. For the CDR3, the DNA is TGTGCCAGCAGCTTTGGTCTAGCGGGAAACACAGATACGCAGTATTTT. The chain combines TRBV7-9 with TRBJ2-3, with 9 bases that match TRBD2. With V trimmed by 3 bases and J by 2 bases, 6 bases remained unmatched. This CDR3 has 16 residues. Germline V gene sequence: CDR1 SEHNR, CDR2 FQNEAQ (reference sequence).

This clone is a singleton in its sample. The chain links TRBV7-2 to TRBJ2-7; 8 positions agree with TRBD2. This CDR3 is 16 amino acids long. Losses at the gene ends were 0 bases for V and 4 bases for J; bases not matched to a gene: 8. Per the germline V gene, CDR1 is SGHTA and CDR2 is FQGNSA. This CDR3 is CASSLAVLREGYEQYF. As DNA, the CDR3 is TGTGCCAGCAGCTTAGCCGTACTCCGGGAGGGGTACGAGCAGTACTTC.

The chain couples TRBV14 to TRBJ2-7, with 7 bases identical to TRBD1. The CDR3 has 16 residues. Germline V lookup: CDR1 SGHDN, CDR2 FVKESK. The trim removed 4 bases at V and 2 bases at J, leaving 11 bases unmatched. CDR3 bases: TGTGCCAGCAGCCCGCGACAGGGAATAGGTACCTACGAGCAGTACTTC. Its translation: CASSPRQGIGTYEQYF. The whole variable domain, filled in from reference TRBV14 and TRBJ2-7, reads EAGVTQFPSHSVIEKGQTVTLRCDPISGHDNLYWYRRVMGKEIKFLLHFVKESKQDESGMPNNRFLAERTGGTYSTLKVQPAELEDSGVYFCASSPRQGIGTYEQYFGPGTRLTVT.

This rearrangement joins TRBV7-9 to TRBJ1-2; D gene uncertain. With 5 bases removed from V and 5 bases from J, the gap between germline ends came to 9 bases. This CDR3 spans 12 amino acids. Germline V gives CDR1 SEHNR, CDR2 FQNEAQ (reference sequence). CDR3 in amino acids: CASSNGLYGYTF. DNA of the CDR3: TGTGCCAGCAGCAATGGACTGTATGGCTACACCTTC.

This sequence joins TRBV7-2 and TRBJ2-2, with 12 bases fitting TRBD2. V was pared by 6 bases and J by 3 bases, with 5 bases of the junction left unmatched. This CDR3 has 16 amino acids. CDR1 and CDR2 from the germline V gene are SGHTA and FQGNSA. This CDR3 is CASSPGLAGHTGELFF. CDR3 DNA: TGTGCCAGCAGTCCTGGACTAGCGGGGCACACCGGGGAGCTGTTTTTT.

V usage is TRBV10-3 and J usage is TRBJ2-3, with D possibly being TRBD2 (6 bases). Trimming removed 8 bases from V and 4 bases from J, with 25 bases in between. The CDR3 covers 17 residues. Germline CDR1 reads ENHRY; CDR2 reads SYGVKD. CDR3 DNA sequence: TGTGCCATCTCGGAAGCGGGTTCTGGTCTCATCCCAGATACGCAGTATTTT. It is translated as CAISEAGSGLIPDTQYF.

This clone showed up just a few times. The chain employs TRBV18 and TRBJ1-1; tentatively, D is TRBD1 (6 bases). The CDR3 totals 13 residues. Germline CDR1 is KGHSH and CDR2 is LQKENI. Deletions cut 6 bases from V and 1 base from J, with 9 bases between. The CDR3, as DNA: TGTGCCAGCTCGGGGGCCAGGAACACTGAAGCTTTCTTT. Protein sequence: CASSGARNTEAFF.

The chain combines TRBV3-1 (or the pseudogene TRBV3-2) with TRBJ2-4; 9 nucleotides align to TRBD1. J gave up 9 bases and V 3 bases, and 9 bases lay outside the gene matches. Germline CDR1 is LGHDT and CDR2 is YNNKEL (reference sequence). The CDR3 is 15 amino acids. Here the CDR3 reads CASSQTGGGLGIQYF. Here the CDR3 DNA reads TGTGCCAGCAGCCAGACAGGGGGAGGGTTAGGCATTCAGTACTTC.

V is TRBV28 and J is TRBJ1-3; 7 bases are a match to TRBD1. From germline, CDR1 is MDHEN and CDR2 SYDVKM. The CDR3 runs 16 residues. J lost 1 base, V lost 5 bases, and 8 bases had no gene match. CDR3 region: CASSEARDSSGNTIYF. Here the CDR3 DNA reads TGTGCCAGCAGTGAGGCCCGGGACAGTTCTGGAAACACCATATATTTT.

The V and J genes are TRBV19 and TRBJ1-2, with D possibly TRBD1 on 5 matching bases. The CDR3 extends over 13 amino acids. The V gene lost 5 bases and the J gene lost 4 bases, with 11 bases spanning the gap. Germline loops: CDR1 LNHDA, CDR2 SQIVND (reference sequence). DNA of the CDR3: TGTGCCAGTAGTTCTGGGGCCCTCTATGGCTACACCTTC. Residues: CASSSGALYGYTF.

The chain has TRBV19 and TRBJ1-4, with 8 bases aligning to TRBD1. The CDR3 runs 15 residues. Per germline, CDR1 LNHDA and CDR2 SQIVND (reference sequence). V lost 5 bases to trimming and J lost 8 bases; unmatched junction nucleotides: 10. The CDR3 loop reads CASSFPSGTGEKLFF. The CDR3 bases are TGTGCCAGTAGTTTCCCCTCCGGGACAGGCGAAAAACTGTTTTTT.

This chain connects TRBV5-1 to TRBJ2-7; TRBD1 matches at 9 bases. The CDR3 length is 14 residues. Germline CDR1 and CDR2: SGHRS and YFSETQ. J lost 3 bases, V lost 4 bases, and 5 bases had no gene match. The CDR3 here is CASSPDRGDYEQYF. In DNA, the CDR3 is TGCGCCAGCAGCCCCGACAGGGGGGACTACGAGCAGTACTTC. Filled out from reference TRBV5-1 and TRBJ2-7, the complete variable domain reads KAGVTQTPRYLIKTRGQQVTLSCSPISGHRSVSWYQQTPGQGLQFLFEYFSETQRNKGNFPGRFSGRQFSNSRSEMNVSTLELGDSALYLCASSPDRGDYEQYFGPGTRLTVT.

This clone was seen only a few times. Written as DNA, the CDR3 is TGTGCCAGCAGCCCGGGACAGGGGGCGGCTAATGAAAAACTGTTTTTT. Translation gives CASSPGQGAANEKLFF. The rearrangement links TRBV13 to TRBJ1-4; 12 bases map to TRBD1. From germline, CDR1 is PRHDT and CDR2 FYEKMQ (reference sequence). CDR3 length: 16 amino acids. The ends lost 5 bases at V and 3 bases at J; junction bases unmatched: 4.

The chain has TRBV28 and TRBJ2-7; 9 positions agree with TRBD1. Germline loops: CDR1 MDHEN, CDR2 SYDVKM. The CDR3 runs to 15 residues. V shed 3 bases and J 0 bases; nucleotides not matched to a gene: 3. CDR3 protein: CASSFGGQGSYEQYF. The CDR3 DNA sequence: TGTGCCAGCAGTTTCGGGGGACAGGGCTCCTACGAGCAGTACTTC.

The V and J genes are TRBV28 and TRBJ1-5, with a possible D match to TRBD1 (5 bases). This CDR3 region has 15 residues. Trimming took 4 bases from V and 5 from J, leaving 15 bases between them. Germline V lookup: CDR1 MDHEN, CDR2 SYDVKM. The CDR3 bases are TGTGCCAGCAGTTCACTCGACACAGGCGATCAGCCCCAGCATTTT. Protein: CASSSLDTGDQPQHF.

This chain uses TRBV9 with TRBJ2-1, with 11 bases aligning to TRBD2. With V trimmed by 0 bases and J by 8 bases, 1 base remained unmatched. CDR1 and CDR2 (germline): SGDLS, YYNGEE. CDR3 size: 14 residues. This CDR3 reads CASSVGLAGYEQFF. CDR3 nucleotides: TGTGCCAGCAGCGTAGGACTAGCGGGGTATGAGCAGTTCTTC.

This clone was observed a single time. This chain uses TRBV6-2 or TRBV6-3 with TRBJ2-7; no clear D gene. Deletions cut 0 bases from V and 5 bases from J, with 11 bases between. The CDR3 contains 14 residues. CDR1 is MNHEY and CDR2 is SVGEGT in the germline V gene. The CDR3 sequence is CASSYSIWAHEQYF. CDR3 in DNA: TGTGCCAGCAGTTACTCGATATGGGCCCACGAGCAGTACTTC.

This clone was seen only once. The chain has TRBV7-2 and TRBJ2-2; D is unresolved. Trimming stripped 4 bases from V and 7 bases from J, with 10 bases between. The V gene's germline CDR1 is SGHTA and CDR2 FQGNSA. The CDR3 contains 13 residues. The CDR3 nucleotides are TGTGCCAGCAGCTCCCTCTCGGTCGGGGAGCTGTTTTTT. It codes for CASSSLSVGELFF.

V usage is TRBV2 and J usage is TRBJ2-7, with D possibly TRBD2 on 6 matching bases. The CDR3 has 14 amino acids. Germline V gives CDR1 SNHLY, CDR2 FYNNEI. Deletions cut 6 bases from V and 2 bases from J, with 14 bases between. The CDR3 nucleotides read TGTGCCAGCAGGGGGAGGACGTTTACCTACGAGCAGTACTTC. This sequence encodes CASRGRTFTYEQYF.